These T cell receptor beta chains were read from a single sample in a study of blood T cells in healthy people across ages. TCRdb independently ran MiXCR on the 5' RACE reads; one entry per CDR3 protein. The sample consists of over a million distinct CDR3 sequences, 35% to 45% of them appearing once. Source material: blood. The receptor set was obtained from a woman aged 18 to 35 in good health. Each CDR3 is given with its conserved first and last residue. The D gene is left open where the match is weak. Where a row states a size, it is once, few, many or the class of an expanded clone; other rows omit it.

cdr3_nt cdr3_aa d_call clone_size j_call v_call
TGTGCCAGCAGCCCACCTTCTAGGACTGGGGCTTTCTTT CASSPPSRTGAFF - - TRBJ1-1 TRBV9
TGCAGTGCCGGTCCCGGGACTAGCGGAGGGAATGAGCAGTTCTTC CSAGPGTSGGNEQFF TRBD2 many TRBJ2-1 TRBV20-1
TGCAGCGTCACATCGAGACTAGAGAGTTACAATAATGAGCAGTTCTTC CSVTSRLESYNNEQFF - - TRBJ2-1 TRBV29-1
TGCGCCAGCAGCTCGGCAGGAGCAGATACGCAGTATTTT CASSSAGADTQYF - many TRBJ2-3 TRBV28
TGTGCCAGCAGTTACTCACCGACAGGTGAACAGCCCCAGCATTTT CASSYSPTGEQPQHF - few TRBJ1-5 TRBV6-2/TRBV6-3
TGTGCCAGCAGGCGGACTAGCGGGAGGGCCTTGTACAATGAGCAGTTCTTC CASRRTSGRALYNEQFF TRBD2 - TRBJ2-1 TRBV7-2
TGCGCCAGCAGCCAAGAAAAATACCTAGCGGACTACAATGAGCAGTTCTTC CASSQEKYLADYNEQFF TRBD2 many TRBJ2-1 TRBV4-3
TGTGCCAGCAGCGTGAGCCTTGATAGCAATCAGCCCCAGCATTTT CASSVSLDSNQPQHF - - TRBJ1-5 TRBV9
TGTGCCAGCAGTTCGCATCCCACAGGGAGGAGGGCTTTCTTT CASSSHPTGRRAFF - - TRBJ1-1 TRBV28
TGTGCCACCAGTGACAGGGGGGGGCCAGACGATACGCAGTATTTT CATSDRGGPDDTQYF - - TRBJ2-3 TRBV24-1
TGTGCCAGCAGCAGGCGCGGACAGCTTAGCAATCAGCCCCAGCATTTT CASSRRGQLSNQPQHF - - TRBJ1-5 TRBV7-2
TGTGCCAGCAGCCAAGGTTATCGGGACGGGAAAGAGACCCAGTACTTC CASSQGYRDGKETQYF - few TRBJ2-5 TRBV3-1
TGCGCCAGCAGCCGTGGAGGGACTGCCACTGAAGCTTTCTTT CASSRGGTATEAFF - few TRBJ1-1 TRBV4-1
TGTGCCAGCAGCCCGACTCTAAGCGGGCCAGATACGCAGTATTTT CASSPTLSGPDTQYF - few TRBJ2-3 TRBV3-1
TGCAGCGTTGAGGGACAGGGGGGGAACTACGAGCAGTACTTC CSVEGQGGNYEQYF TRBD1 few TRBJ2-7 TRBV29-1
TGCGCCAGCAGTTTAGGGGGGGGGTTTGGAAACACCATATATTTT CASSLGGGFGNTIYF - few TRBJ1-3 TRBV28
TGCAGCGTTCGAAGCGGGTTCCAGTTCTTC CSVRSGFQFF - - TRBJ2-1 TRBV29-1
TGCAGCGTAGAAACCCTAGCGGGGGTCAATGAGCAGTACTTC CSVETLAGVNEQYF TRBD2 once TRBJ2-7 TRBV29-1
TGCAGTGCTGGGGGGTGGGCCGCGGGAGCTTTGGAGACCCAGTTCTTC CSAGGWAAGALETQFF TRBD2 - TRBJ2-1 TRBV20-1
TGCGCCAGCAGCTTGATTAGCGGCCCTGACCCGGGAGCCCAGTACTTC CASSLISGPDPGAQYF - few TRBJ2-5 TRBV5-1
TGCGCCAGCAGCCAATTACAGGGGATGGCTTTCTTT CASSQLQGMAFF TRBD1 few TRBJ1-1 TRBV4-3
TGTGCCAGCAGCGTATTGGGGACAGACTACAATGAGCAGTTCTTC CASSVLGTDYNEQFF TRBD1 few TRBJ2-1 TRBV9
TGCAGTGCCCAACATATCCGAGGGCGGGTTCGGAACACTGAAGCTTTCTTT CSAQHIRGRVRNTEAFF - - TRBJ1-1 TRBV20-1
TGTGCCAGTAAGGGTCGGACGGGGATATACGCCTACGAGCAGTACTTC CASKGRTGIYAYEQYF - - TRBJ2-7 TRBV2
TGTGCCAGTAGTATCCCGGACAGTACTCCTTTCAATGAGCAGTTCTTC CASSIPDSTPFNEQFF - few TRBJ2-1 TRBV19
TGTGCCAGCAGCCTCCCGGGGGCGGCCTATGGCTACACCTTC CASSLPGAAYGYTF - few TRBJ1-2 TRBV7-2
TGTGCCAGCAGCTTAACGGGGGCTATTATCGGGGAGCTGTTTTTT CASSLTGAIIGELFF - few TRBJ2-2 TRBV7-8
TGTGCCACCATTAACTCGCTTGTGGCTGAAGCTTTCTTT CATINSLVAEAFF - - TRBJ1-1 TRBV19
TGCAGCGTTAAGACAGGGGGAATTGGCTACACCTTC CSVKTGGIGYTF TRBD1 few TRBJ1-2 TRBV29-1
TGCAGTGCTAGAGATTCCCGGACAGGTTCGCAGTACTTC CSARDSRTGSQYF TRBD1 - TRBJ2-5 TRBV20-1
TGTGCCAGCAGGGCCCGTTTAGGGTGGGAGACCCAGTACTTC CASRARLGWETQYF - - TRBJ2-5 TRBV28
TGTGCCAGCAGTCTCCGACTAGGCGGGAGGGACACAGATACGCAGTATTTT CASSLRLGGRDTDTQYF TRBD2 few TRBJ2-3 TRBV12-3/TRBV12-4
TGTGCCAGCAGTTTTGAGATAACGGGCTACGAGCAGTACTTC CASSFEITGYEQYF - - TRBJ2-7 TRBV28
TGTGCCAGCAGTTTATACTTCAGCTATAGCAATCAGCCCCAGCATTTT CASSLYFSYSNQPQHF - - TRBJ1-5 TRBV27
TGTGCCAGCAGCTGGGACGGGGATGTAGACGAAAAACTGTTTTTT CASSWDGDVDEKLFF - few TRBJ1-4 TRBV7-2
TGTGCCAGCCTTAATTCCGAACGAAACATTCAGTACTTC CASLNSERNIQYF - - TRBJ2-4 TRBV28
TGTGCCAGCAGTGACGCAGGGGGCTGGGCCCAGCATTTT CASSDAGGWAQHF TRBD1 few TRBJ1-5 TRBV6-6
TGCAGTGCTAGAGCCGCGGGAAATCAGCCCCAGCATTTT CSARAAGNQPQHF - few TRBJ1-5 TRBV20-1
TGCGCCAGCAGCTTGGGCTCTGTCGGTAGTTGGGAGCAGTTCTTC CASSLGSVGSWEQFF - - TRBJ2-1 TRBV5-1
TGTGCCAGCAGCGTAGCAAATGGTGGGAGCTCCTATAATTCACCCCTCCACTTT CASSVANGGSSYNSPLHF - - TRBJ1-6 TRBV9